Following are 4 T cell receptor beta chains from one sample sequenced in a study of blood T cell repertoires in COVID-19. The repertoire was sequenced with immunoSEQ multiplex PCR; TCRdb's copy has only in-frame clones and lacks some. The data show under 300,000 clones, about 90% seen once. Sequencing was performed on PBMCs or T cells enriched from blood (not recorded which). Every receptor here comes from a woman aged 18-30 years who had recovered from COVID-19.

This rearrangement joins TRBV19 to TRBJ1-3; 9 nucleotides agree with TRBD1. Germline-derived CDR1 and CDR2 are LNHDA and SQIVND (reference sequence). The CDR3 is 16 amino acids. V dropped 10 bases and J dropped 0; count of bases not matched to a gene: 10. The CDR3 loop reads CATVPGQGRSGNTIYF. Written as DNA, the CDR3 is TGTGCCACCGTCCCGGGACAGGGTCGCTCTGGAAACACCATATATTTT.

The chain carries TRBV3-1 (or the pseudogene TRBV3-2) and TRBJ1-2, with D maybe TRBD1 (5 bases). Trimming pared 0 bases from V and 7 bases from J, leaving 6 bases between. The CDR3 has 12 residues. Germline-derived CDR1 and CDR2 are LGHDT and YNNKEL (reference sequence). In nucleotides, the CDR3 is TGTGCCAGCAGCCAAGACAGGGCTGGCTACACCTTC. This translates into CASSQDRAGYTF.

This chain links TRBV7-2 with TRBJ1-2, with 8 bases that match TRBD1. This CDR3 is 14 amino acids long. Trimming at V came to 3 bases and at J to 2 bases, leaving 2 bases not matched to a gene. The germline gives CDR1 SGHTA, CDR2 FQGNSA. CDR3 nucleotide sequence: TGTGCCAGCAGCTTGGGACAGGCGAACTATGGCTACACCTTC. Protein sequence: CASSLGQANYGYTF.

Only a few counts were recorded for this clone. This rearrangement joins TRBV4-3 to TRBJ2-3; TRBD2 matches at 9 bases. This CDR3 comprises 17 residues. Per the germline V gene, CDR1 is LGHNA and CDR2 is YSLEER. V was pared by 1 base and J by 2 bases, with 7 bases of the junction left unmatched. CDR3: CASSQGERGDYTDTQYF. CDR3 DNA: TGCGCCAGCAGCCAAGGGGAGCGGGGGGATTACACAGATACGCAGTATTTT.